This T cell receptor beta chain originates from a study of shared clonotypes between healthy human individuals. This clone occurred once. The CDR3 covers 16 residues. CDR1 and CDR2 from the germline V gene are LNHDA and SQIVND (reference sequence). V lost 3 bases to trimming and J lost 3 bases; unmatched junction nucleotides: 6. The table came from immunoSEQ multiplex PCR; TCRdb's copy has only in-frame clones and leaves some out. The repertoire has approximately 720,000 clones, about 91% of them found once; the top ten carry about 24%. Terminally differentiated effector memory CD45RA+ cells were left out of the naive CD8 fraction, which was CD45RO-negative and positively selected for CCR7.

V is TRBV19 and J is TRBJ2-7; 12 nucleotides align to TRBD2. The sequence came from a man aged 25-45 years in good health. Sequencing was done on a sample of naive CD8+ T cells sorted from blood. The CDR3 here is CASSISGLAGVYEQYF. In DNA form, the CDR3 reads TGTGCCAGTAGTATCTCGGGACTAGCGGGTGTCTACGAGCAGTACTTC.